This TCR beta chain came from a study of blood T cell repertoires in COVID-19. The wider study: The United States, Italy and Spain supplied acute and convalescent COVID-19 samples. Sources were T cells, B-cell-depleted T cells, or PBMCs; the material itself was cDNA or gDNA.

This CDR3 region has 14 residues. In germline, CDR1 is MDHEN, CDR2 SYDVKM. V was clipped by 7 bases and J by 8 bases, with 17 bases between them. Original handling: Amplifying reference gene primers gave estimates of nucleated cell counts. Libraries were prepared by immunoSEQ multiplex PCR; TCRdb keeps only in-frame clonotypes and omits some of them. D and trimming come from the DNA, and the V and J calls and clone size come from that table. The sample lists hundreds of thousands of clones, about 85% occurring once. This chain joins TRBV28 and TRBJ1-4, with a tentative D call TRBD1 (5 bases). This receptor was taken from a human donor in a cohort sampled during active COVID-19. The sample taken for sequencing was peripheral blood. The CDR3 protein is CASTRWGDAEKLFF. In DNA form, the CDR3 reads TGTGCCAGCACCCGGTGGGGGGATGCGGAAAAACTGTTTTTT.